The 20 T cell receptor beta chains in this list originate from one sample, sequenced in a study of T cell responses to AZD1222 COVID-19 vaccine. Data came from immunoSEQ multiplex PCR; TCRdb stores just in-frame clones and leaves some out. The sample consists of fewer than 85,000 clones, 89% of them appearing once. Here the sequenced sample was peripheral blood, taken 28 days after the second AZD1222 dose. These receptor sequences come from an adult who received the AZD1222 COVID-19 vaccine.

The chain is built from TRBV4-2 and TRBJ2-1, with 7 bases matching TRBD1. The CDR3 has 14 amino acids. V was pared by 7 bases and J by 5 bases, with 8 bases of the junction left unmatched. Germline CDR1 reads LGHNA; CDR2 reads YNFKEQ. CDR3 sequence: CASTKGASNNEQFF. Here the CDR3 DNA reads TGTGCCAGCACCAAGGGGGCCTCAAACAATGAGCAGTTCTTC.

In this sample, this clone turned up once. The V call is TRBV7-9, the J call TRBJ1-5, with TRBD1 as a possible D gene (5 bases). The V and J ends lost 0 bases and 7 bases respectively, with 10 bases between them. The CDR3 length is 14 residues. CDR1 is SEHNR, CDR2 FQNEAQ, per germline (reference sequence). CDR3 loop: CASSLAGARQPQHF. DNA for the CDR3: TGTGCCAGCAGCTTAGCAGGGGCGCGGCAGCCCCAGCATTTT.

The V call is TRBV6-5, the J call TRBJ2-5, with TRBD2 matching 7 bases. The CDR3 runs 11 residues. Looked up from germline, CDR1 is MNHEY and CDR2 is SVGAGI. Trimming cost V 11 bases and J 5 bases; bases outside gene matches: 5. The CDR3 sequence is CAATSLETQYF. DNA for the CDR3: TGTGCCGCGACTAGCTTGGAGACCCAGTACTTC.

The chain combines TRBV5-6 with TRBJ2-6; D remains unclear. Looked up from germline, CDR1 is SGHDT and CDR2 is YYEEEE. Trimming left V 1 base short and J 0 bases short, with 14 bases between. The CDR3 spans 18 residues. CDR3 sequence reads: CASSLTSGTPSGANVLTF. The CDR3 nucleotides read TGTGCCAGCAGCTTGACCTCCGGAACCCCCTCTGGGGCCAACGTCCTGACTTTC.

The J gene is TRBJ1-1, the V gene TRBV30; possible D gene TRBD1, 6 bases. Looked up from germline, CDR1 is GTSNPN and CDR2 is SVGIG (reference sequence). CDR3 length: 12 amino acids. Trimming removed 5 bases at V and 8 bases at J, with 15 bases between. The CDR3 spells CAWGGAGKEAFF. CDR3 bases: TGTGCCTGGGGGGGGGCAGGGAAGGAAGCTTTCTTT.

The V gene is TRBV2, the J gene TRBJ1-4; 9 bases map to TRBD1. Germline V gene lookup returns CDR1 SNHLY and CDR2 FYNNEI. V lost 6 bases, J lost 7 bases, and 21 bases stayed unmatched. The CDR3 consists of 19 residues. CDR3 protein: CASRDLQGAIRPTGEKLFF. In DNA, the CDR3 is TGTGCCAGCAGAGACCTACAGGGGGCAATACGTCCGACTGGTGAAAAACTGTTTTTT.

CDR3 coding DNA: TGCAGCGTTGAGAGTTTCGCTCAGGAGACCCAGTACTTC. It codes for CSVESFAQETQYF. The rearrangement links TRBV29-1 to TRBJ2-5, with D hard to call. The V gene lost 3 bases and the J gene lost 5 bases, with 13 bases spanning the gap. This CDR3 contains 13 residues. Germline V gene lookup returns CDR1 SQVTM and CDR2 ANQGSEA.

The rearrangement links TRBV5-4 to TRBJ2-7; D not certain. The CDR3 consists of 15 residues. Germline V CDR1 and CDR2: SGHNT, YYREEE (reference sequence). With 0 bases removed from V and 3 bases from J, the gap between germline ends came to 13 bases. CDR3 in DNA: TGTGCCAGCAGCTTGGCCCCGCTTATGGGCTACGAGCAGTACTTC. Its protein product is CASSLAPLMGYEQYF.

J is TRBJ2-3 and V is TRBV9, with D perhaps matching TRBD1 (5 bases). The CDR3 spans 15 residues. The germline V gene encodes CDR1 SGDLS and CDR2 YYNGEE. Trimming cost V 5 bases and J 0 bases, with 13 bases left between them. The CDR3 sequence is CASSSLGASTDTQYF. The CDR3 DNA reads TGTGCCAGCAGTTCCCTAGGGGCTAGCACAGATACGCAGTATTTT.

V gene TRBV5-1 combines with J gene TRBJ2-1; D is ambiguous. Per germline, CDR1 SGHRS and CDR2 YFSETQ. Deletions cut 0 bases from V and 8 bases from J, with 12 bases between. The length of the CDR3 is 14 residues. The CDR3 region has the DNA TGCGCCAGCAGCTTGGGGGCGGCTTTCGATGAGCAGTTCTTC. Translating gives CASSLGAAFDEQFF.

J is TRBJ2-7 and V is TRBV10-3; maybe TRBD1 (5 bases). CDR3 length equals 14 residues. Germline CDR1 reads ENHRY; CDR2 reads SYGVKD. Trimming pared 0 bases from V and 6 bases from J, leaving 12 bases between. CDR3 nucleotide sequence: TGTGCCATCAGTGAGTCCAACAGGCCCACCGAGCAGTACTTC. Amino acid sequence: CAISESNRPTEQYF.

In DNA form, the CDR3 reads TGTGCCACCAGCAGGATGTACGATTCTTGGTATGAGCAGTTCTTC. Its protein is CATSRMYDSWYEQFF. The chain couples TRBV15 to TRBJ2-1; D is undetermined. Per germline, CDR1 LNHNV and CDR2 YYDKDF (reference sequence). The CDR3 covers 15 residues. The V gene lost 3 bases and the J gene lost 8 bases, with 17 bases spanning the gap.

The rearrangement joins TRBV5-4 to TRBJ2-1, with 11 bases matching TRBD2. V shed 4 bases, J shed 5 bases, and the junction held 5 bases outside the gene matches. Germline lookup yields CDR1 SGHNT and CDR2 YYREEE (reference sequence). The CDR3 is 15 amino acids. CDR3 loop: CASSPGLAAHNEQFF. CDR3 DNA sequence: TGTGCCAGCAGCCCGGGACTAGCGGCGCACAATGAGCAGTTCTTC.

The gene calls are TRBV11-3 and TRBJ2-1; 9 nucleotides line up with TRBD2. This CDR3 is 16 amino acids long. The germline V gene encodes CDR1 SGHNT and CDR2 YENEEA. The V segment lost 8 bases and the J segment 0 bases; nucleotides outside the gene matches: 8. The CDR3 spells CASAALSGSSYNEQFF. CDR3 bases: TGTGCCAGCGCCGCCCTTAGCGGGAGCTCCTACAATGAGCAGTTCTTC.

The rearrangement links TRBV20-1 to TRBJ2-1, with D unresolved. The V gene lost 3 bases and the J gene lost 4 bases, with 10 bases spanning the gap. CDR1 is DFQATT and CDR2 is SNEGSKA in the germline V gene (reference sequence). The CDR3 contains 13 residues. Written as DNA, the CDR3 is TGCAGTGCTAGTAAGGTGGTATACAATGAGCAGTTCTTC. Its protein is CSASKVVYNEQFF.

The chain combines TRBV21-1 with TRBJ1-3. TRBV21-1 is a listed pseudogene. The CDR3 has 17 residues. The CDR3 sequence is CASSSPGTDYSGNTIYF. CDR3 sequence (DNA): TGTGCCAGCAGCTCTCCCGGGACGGACTACTCTGGAAACACCATATATTTT.

This chain links TRBV20-1 with TRBJ2-7, with no clear D. Deletions cut 7 bases from V and 2 bases from J, with 6 bases between. The germline gives CDR1 DFQATT, CDR2 SNEGSKA (reference sequence). The CDR3 is 10 residues long. CDR3 loop: CSVLTYEQYV. The CDR3 DNA reads TGCAGTGTCTTGACCTACGAGCAGTACGTC.

Notes on this clone: Other DNA sequences in the sample encode the same CDR3. The chain recombines TRBV6-5 with TRBJ1-2; D is possibly TRBD1 (5 bases). The V gene lost 5 bases and the J gene lost 5 bases, with 9 bases spanning the gap. Germline V CDR1 and CDR2: MNHEY, SVGAGI. The CDR3 is 12 amino acids. In DNA form, the CDR3 reads TGTGCCAGCAGTCTGGAGGGGTATGGCTACACCTTC. It translates to CASSLEGYGYTF.

The chain employs TRBV5-6 and TRBJ1-1; 8 positions match TRBD1. In germline, CDR1 is SGHDT, CDR2 YYEEEE. Unmatched junction bases numbered 6, after V lost 2 bases and J lost 0 bases. This CDR3 comprises 16 residues. The CDR3 DNA reads TGTGCCAGCAGCTTCGGACAGGGCTTCCTGAACACTGAAGCTTTCTTT. Protein: CASSFGQGFLNTEAFF. The full variable domain, with the rest looked up from reference TRBV5-6 and TRBJ1-1, is DAGVTQSPTHLIKTRGQQVTLRCSPKSGHDTVSWYQQALGQGPQFIFQYYEEEERQRGNFPDRFSGHQFPNYSSELNVNALLLGDSALYLCASSFGQGFLNTEAFFGQGTRLTVV.

This chain uses TRBV28 with TRBJ1-5; 8 bases line up with TRBD1. From germline, CDR1 is MDHEN and CDR2 SYDVKM. The CDR3 loop spans 15 amino acids. The J segment lost 2 bases and the V segment lost 4 bases, leaving 4 bases of the junction unmatched. The CDR3 region is CASSSDRAGNQPQHF. CDR3 nucleotide sequence: TGTGCCAGCAGTTCGGACAGGGCAGGCAATCAGCCCCAGCATTTT.